This passage covers 16 T cell receptor beta chains from one sample sequenced in a study of T cell responses to AZD1222 COVID-19 vaccine. Method: immunoSEQ multiplex PCR; TCRdb's copy keeps in-frame clones and lacks some. The sample has 130,000 or so clones; around 90% are singletons. The sequences come from peripheral blood, collected 28 days after the second dose of the MenACWY control vaccine. These receptors came from an adult who received the MenACWY meningococcal vaccine as a control.

The DNA of the CDR3 is TGTGCCAGCTCACCCCCCGGGACTAGCGCTACAGATACGCAGTATTTT. Protein: CASSPPGTSATDTQYF. This chain uses TRBV18 with TRBJ2-3; 10 bases match TRBD2. The CDR3 is 16 residues long. Trimming at V came to 3 bases and at J to 3 bases, leaving 6 bases not matched to a gene. The germline CDR1 and CDR2 sequences are KGHSH and LQKENI.

The J gene is TRBJ2-3, the V gene TRBV19; perhaps D is TRBD1 or TRBD2 (5 bases each). The germline V gene encodes CDR1 LNHDA and CDR2 SQIVND (reference sequence). Trimming pared 6 bases from V and 2 bases from J, leaving 12 bases between. CDR3 length: 14 residues. CDR3 region: CASSRDQITDTQYF. In DNA, the CDR3 is TGTGCCAGTAGCAGGGACCAAATCACAGATACGCAGTATTTT.

The rearrangement uses TRBV21-1 and TRBJ1-3. TRBV21-1 corresponds to a pseudogene. CDR3 length equals 21 residues. The CDR3 loop reads CASSAFFQGARRGVAGNTIYF. The CDR3 region has the DNA TGTGCCAGCAGCGCATTTTTCCAGGGTGCTCGACGGGGGGTCGCTGGAAACACCATATATTTT.

The CDR3 loop is CASSFSVGNTIYF. The CDR3 region has the DNA TGTGCCAGCAGTTTTTCGGTCGGAAACACCATATATTTT. The V call is TRBV6-6, the J call TRBJ1-3; D is unclear. Germline-derived CDR1 and CDR2 are MNHNY and SVGAGI (reference sequence). The V end was cut by 4 bases, the J end by 4 bases, with 8 bases between. The CDR3 runs to 13 residues.

The V and J genes are TRBV7-9 and TRBJ2-5; D gene uncertain. Trimming took 3 bases from V and 5 from J, leaving 4 bases between them. The V gene's germline CDR1 is SEHNR and CDR2 FQNEAQ (reference sequence). The CDR3 has 11 amino acids. DNA for the CDR3: TGTGCCAGCAGCTTCAGGGAGACCCAGTACTTC. Translation gives CASSFRETQYF. The full variable domain, in which reference TRBV7-9 and TRBJ2-5 provide the parts outside the CDR3, is DTGVSQNPRHKITKRGQNVTFRCDPISEHNRLYWYRQTLGQGPEFLTYFQNEAQLEKSRLLSDRFSAERPKGSFSTLEIQRTEQGDSAMYLCASSFRETQYFGPGTRLLVL.

V usage is TRBV3-1 (or the pseudogene TRBV3-2) and J usage is TRBJ2-1, with 10 bases matching TRBD2. Germline V CDR1 and CDR2: LGHDT, YNNKEL (reference sequence). The V and J ends lost 5 bases and 0 bases, in that order; junction bases with no gene match: 13. The CDR3 runs 19 residues. The CDR3 loop is CASSLPPGLALSSYNEQFF. The CDR3, as DNA: TGTGCCAGCAGCTTACCACCGGGACTAGCGTTGAGCTCCTACAATGAGCAGTTCTTC.

The chain employs TRBV18 and TRBJ2-1; 10 positions match TRBD2. The CDR3 covers 16 residues. V gave up 4 bases and J gave up 3 bases; unmatched junction bases: 6. CDR1 and CDR2 (germline): KGHSH, LQKENI. CDR3 in DNA: TGTGCCAGCTCACAGACTCTAGCGGGGGACTACAATGAGCAGTTCTTC. It is translated as CASSQTLAGDYNEQFF.

The chain uses TRBV4-3 and TRBJ1-3, with D uncertain. There are 16 residues in the CDR3. V gave up 0 bases and J gave up 0 bases, with 9 bases separating them. Germline V lookup: CDR1 LGHNA, CDR2 YSLEER. CDR3 amino acids: CASSQDGRFSGNTIYF. DNA of the CDR3: TGCGCCAGCAGCCAAGATGGACGGTTCTCTGGAAACACCATATATTTT.

The chain links TRBV5-1 to TRBJ2-3; the D is unclear. Germline values: CDR1 SGHRS, CDR2 YFSETQ. CDR3 length: 13 amino acids. The V gene lost 4 bases and the J gene lost 1 base, with 7 bases spanning the gap. CDR3 bases: TGCGCCAGCAGCCCCCAAGGCACAGATACGCAGTATTTT. It encodes CASSPQGTDTQYF. The variable domain in full, with the rest retrieved from reference TRBV5-1 and TRBJ2-3, is KAGVTQTPRYLIKTRGQQVTLSCSPISGHRSVSWYQQTPGQGLQFLFEYFSETQRNKGNFPGRFSGRQFSNSRSEMNVSTLELGDSALYLCASSPQGTDTQYFGPGTRLTVL.

This chain joins TRBV9 and TRBJ2-5; tentative D call: TRBD1 (6 bases). This CDR3 comprises 14 residues. Germline CDR1 reads SGDLS; CDR2 reads YYNGEE. V was clipped by 0 bases and J by 5 bases, with 11 bases between them. The CDR3 protein is CASSVATGWETQYF. CDR3 sequence (DNA): TGTGCCAGCAGCGTAGCGACAGGTTGGGAGACCCAGTACTTC.

In DNA form, the CDR3 reads TGTGCCAGCAGCTTAGTGGCCGTTGGGGCAGATACGCAGTATTTT. Translated, it gives CASSLVAVGADTQYF. This rearrangement joins TRBV7-9 to TRBJ2-3; no firm D call. Germline V gives CDR1 SEHNR, CDR2 FQNEAQ (reference sequence). V lost 1 base, J lost 4 bases, and 12 bases lay in between. The CDR3 sequence is 15 residues long.

V and J are TRBV18 and TRBJ2-7, with D unresolved. V lost 2 bases, J lost 5 bases, and 19 bases lay in between. Germline loops: CDR1 KGHSH, CDR2 LQKENI. CDR3 length equals 16 residues. The chain's CDR3 is CASSPEAWAPVDEQYF. In nucleotides, the CDR3 is TGTGCCAGCTCACCAGAGGCGTGGGCTCCGGTGGACGAGCAGTACTTC. Full variable domain (remainder filled in from reference TRBV18 and TRBJ2-7): NAGVMQNPRHLVRRRGQEARLRCSPMKGHSHVYWYRQLPEEGLKFMVYLQKENIIDESGMPKERFSAEFPKEGPSILRIQQVVRGDSAAYFCASSPEAWAPVDEQYFGPGTRLTVT.

The chain employs TRBV3-1 (or the pseudogene TRBV3-2) and TRBJ2-7, with TRBD2 as a possible D gene (6 bases). This CDR3 region has 15 residues. Germline CDR1 is LGHDT and CDR2 is YNNKEL (reference sequence). V lost 0 bases and J 2 bases, leaving 11 bases between the germline ends. CDR3 amino acids: CASSQDSGGAYEQYF. CDR3 nucleotide sequence: TGTGCCAGCAGCCAAGATTCCGGGGGTGCCTACGAGCAGTACTTC.

This chain links TRBV6-5 with TRBJ2-5; the D gene could be TRBD1 or TRBD2 (6 bases each). The germline gives CDR1 MNHEY, CDR2 SVGAGI. The CDR3 loop spans 15 amino acids. The ends were cut back, 6 bases at V and 4 bases at J, with 18 bases in the middle. The CDR3 DNA is TGTGCCAGCAGGGGGGCTAGCGTTGTTGCAGAGACCCAGTACTTC. Translating gives CASRGASVVAETQYF.

This chain links TRBV19 with TRBJ2-7; TRBD1 agrees at 8 bases. The J segment lost 5 bases and the V segment lost 7 bases, leaving 10 bases of the junction unmatched. This CDR3 region has 14 residues. From germline, CDR1 is LNHDA and CDR2 SQIVND (reference sequence). The CDR3 coding sequence is TGTGCCAGTACTCCCGGACAGGGCCCCGACGAGCAGTACTTC. Translation gives CASTPGQGPDEQYF. Complete variable domain (other parts from reference TRBV19 and TRBJ2-7): DGGITQSPKYLFRKEGQNVTLSCEQNLNHDAMYWYRQDPGQGLRLIYYSQIVNDFQKGDIAEGYSVSREKKESFPLTVTSAQKNPTAFYLCASTPGQGPDEQYFGPGTRLTVT.

V gene TRBV7-2 combines with J gene TRBJ2-7; D gene ambiguous. This CDR3 comprises 14 residues. Germline V gives CDR1 SGHTA, CDR2 FQGNSA. V lost 2 bases to trimming and J lost 3 bases, with 11 bases between them. CDR3 coding DNA: TGTGCCAGCAGCTTAATAGGCGGTGACTACGAGCAGTACTTC. The encoded protein is CASSLIGGDYEQYF.